The T cell receptor beta chain under discussion was sequenced for a study of human T cells and chemical hapten exposure. Study in general: The variation in per-sample TCR yields arose mainly from small differences in pooled library volumes.

This clonotype was found many times. Germline V gene data show CDR1 as SGHNT and CDR2 as YYREEE (reference sequence). The CDR3 consists of 15 residues. V shed 2 bases and J shed 6 bases, with 16 bases lying between them. As processed by the authors: Samples contained a median of about 100,000 TCRs, with a range of about 23,224 to 700,000. Using its own MiXCR run on the RACE reads, TCRdb lists one record per CDR3 protein. These V and J calls originate from TCRdb's pipeline instead of the authors' own analysis. The sample holds some 350,000 distinct CDR3 sequences, around 6.9% seen once. Sample time point: patch test 1, 2 weeks after DPC sensitization. Treatment here: therapeutic diphenylcyclopropenone sensitization with weekly scalp DPC. Donors were 18 to 70-year-old alopecia patients suitable for DPC.

The sequenced sample was whole blood, obtained in connection with sensitization to the hapten diphenylcyclopropenone (DPC). The J gene is TRBJ2-3, the V gene TRBV5-4; D is perhaps TRBD1 (6 bases). This TCR derives from a woman aged 18-30 years with alopecia areata. Some clones in this sample may be carry-over from other donors' samples. The CDR3 spells CASSLENRAEDTQYF. DNA of the CDR3: TGTGCCAGCAGCTTAGAGAACAGGGCCGAGGATACGCAGTATTTT.